The 14 T cell receptor beta chains given below trace back to one sample, sequenced in a study of blood T cells in healthy people across ages. Using a J-beta primer mix together with a sample-barcoded 5' primer, a second PCR was run for about 6 to 12 cycles. TCRdb independently ran MiXCR on the 5' RACE reads; one entry per CDR3 protein. The sample carries over 600,000 distinct CDR3 sequences, 40% to 45% recorded once. The source material was blood. The receptors derive from an elderly man in good health.

The CDR3 region is CASRRAGGNTEAFF. CDR3 DNA sequence: TGTGCCAGCAGGCGGGCCGGGGGGAACACTGAAGCTTTCTTT. The chain carries TRBV9 and TRBJ1-1; tentative D call: TRBD1 (5 bases). The germline V gene has CDR1 SGDLS and CDR2 YYNGEE. This CDR3 is 14 amino acids long. V gave up 5 bases and J gave up 1 base, with 12 bases separating them.

The chain joins TRBV28 to TRBJ1-1; the D is unclear. Germline CDR1 MDHEN, CDR2 SYDVKM. The CDR3 extends over 14 amino acids. V was shortened by 8 bases and J by 0 bases, with 13 bases between the two germline ends. CDR3 sequence reads: CASGMLKMNTEAFF. CDR3 nucleotides: TGTGCCAGCGGAATGTTGAAGATGAACACTGAAGCTTTCTTT.

This clonotype was found a few times. The V and J genes are TRBV7-2 and TRBJ1-4; D is unresolved. Per the germline V gene, CDR1 is SGHTA and CDR2 is FQGNSA. The CDR3 sequence is 14 residues long. V was cut by 5 bases and J by 5 bases, with 12 bases left in between. The CDR3 spells CASSLTILNEKLFF. CDR3 sequence (DNA): TGTGCCAGCAGCCTTACCATCTTGAATGAAAAACTGTTTTTT.

This clonotype was seen a handful of times. The CDR3 bases are TGTGCCAGCACCCCTACCCAAGAGACCCAGTACTTC. Its translation is CASTPTQETQYF. The V gene is TRBV27, the J gene TRBJ2-5; unclear D gene. V shed 7 bases and J shed 1 base, with 7 bases lying between them. The CDR3 consists of 12 residues. In germline, CDR1 is MNHEY, CDR2 SMNVEV (reference sequence).

The gene calls are TRBV7-3 and TRBJ2-2; D gene unclear. Trimming took off 2 bases at V and 7 bases at J, with 17 bases between the two ends. The CDR3 sequence is 16 residues long. CDR1 and CDR2 from the germline V gene are SGHTA and FQGTGA. The CDR3 protein is CASSLAPPLLGGELFF. The CDR3 coding sequence is TGTGCCAGCAGCTTAGCCCCCCCCTTGCTAGGCGGGGAGCTGTTTTTT.

This clonotype was seen repeatedly, ten times or more. This chain connects TRBV29-1 to TRBJ1-2; D perhaps matches TRBD1 (5 bases). CDR3 length equals 12 residues. Trimming shortened V by 0 bases and J by 6 bases, and 8 bases separated the two germline ends. Germline CDR1 SQVTM, CDR2 ANQGSEA. The CDR3 bases are TGCAGCGTTGAAGAGGGACCGCATGGCTACACCTTC. Amino acids: CSVEEGPHGYTF.

This clonotype was seen a few times. The chain recombines TRBV7-3 with TRBJ2-5, with TRBD1 matching 9 bases. The CDR3 totals 14 residues. Per germline, CDR1 SGHTA and CDR2 FQGTGA. With V trimmed by 5 bases and J by 3 bases, 4 bases remained unmatched. CDR3 in DNA: TGTGCCAGCAGCCAGACAGGGGGTAAAGAGACCCAGTACTTC. Its protein product is CASSQTGGKETQYF.

Only a few counts were recorded for this clonotype. The chain couples TRBV7-2 to TRBJ1-2; D is possibly TRBD1 (5 bases). The germline V and J ends were trimmed by 5 bases and 7 bases, with 17 bases remaining between them. Per the germline V gene, CDR1 is SGHTA and CDR2 is FQGNSA. The CDR3 contains 14 residues. This chain's CDR3 is CASSREPGTGGYTF. CDR3 coding DNA: TGTGCCAGCAGCCGCGAACCCGGGACCGGTGGCTACACCTTC.

The V call is TRBV20-1, the J call TRBJ1-2, with 8 bases fitting TRBD1. V dropped 2 bases and J dropped 0; count of bases not matched to a gene: 2. Germline CDR1 DFQATT, CDR2 SNEGSKA (reference sequence). The CDR3 covers 14 residues. CDR3 protein: CSARQGAPNYGYTF. In nucleotides, the CDR3 is TGCAGTGCTAGACAGGGGGCCCCTAACTATGGCTACACCTTC.

This clonotype was counted between two and nine times. The chain couples TRBV19 to TRBJ2-4, with 7 bases aligning to TRBD1. The J segment lost 1 base and the V segment lost 6 bases, leaving 12 bases of the junction unmatched. This CDR3 comprises 17 residues. The germline CDR1 and CDR2 sequences are LNHDA and SQIVND (reference sequence). This chain's CDR3 is CASSDRVIDAAKNIQYF. In nucleotides, the CDR3 is TGTGCCAGTAGCGACAGGGTGATTGATGCGGCCAAAAACATTCAGTACTTC.

This clonotype was seen a handful of times. The V call is TRBV10-3, the J call TRBJ1-2; D is undetermined. Germline V gene data show CDR1 as ENHRY and CDR2 as SYGVKD. Trimming cost V 2 bases and J 6 bases, with 10 bases left between them. The CDR3 has 13 amino acids. CDR3 amino acids: CAISEENLDGYTF. In DNA, the CDR3 is TGTGCCATCAGTGAGGAGAACTTAGATGGCTACACCTTC.

In this sample, this clonotype turned up a few times. The chain combines TRBV14 with TRBJ2-2; 9 nucleotides align to TRBD2. CDR3 length: 17 residues. Germline values: CDR1 SGHDN, CDR2 FVKESK. The V and J ends lost 0 bases and 5 bases, in that order; junction bases with no gene match: 7. CDR3 loop: CASSQDFLAGKTGELFF. The DNA for the CDR3 is TGTGCCAGCAGCCAAGATTTCCTAGCGGGGAAGACCGGGGAGCTGTTTTTT.

This chain links TRBV10-3 with TRBJ2-5; 10 positions agree with TRBD1. V dropped 10 bases and J dropped 1; count of bases not matched to a gene: 12. The CDR3 totals 16 residues. Germline CDR1 ENHRY, CDR2 SYGVKD. In nucleotides, the CDR3 is TGTGCCACGCAGCTCGGGGACAGGGGCTTCCAAGAGACCCAGTACTTC. Its translation is CATQLGDRGFQETQYF.

In its sample, this clonotype was seen a few times. The chain couples TRBV2 to TRBJ2-1, with D possibly matching TRBD2 (5 bases). Trimming pared 4 bases from V and 1 base from J, leaving 8 bases between. Germline V gives CDR1 SNHLY, CDR2 FYNNEI. The CDR3 extends over 14 amino acids. The CDR3 nucleotides are TGTGCCAGCAGTGTAAGCGGATCCTACAATGAGCAGTTCTTC. This translates into CASSVSGSYNEQFF. Drawing the rest from reference TRBV2 and TRBJ2-1, the complete variable domain is EPEVTQTPSHQVTQMGQEVILRCVPISNHLYFYWYRQILGQKVEFLVSFYNNEISEKSEIFDDQFSVERPDGSNFTLKIRSTKLEDSAMYFCASSVSGSYNEQFFGPGTRLTVL.